This TCR beta chain emerged from a study of cytomegalovirus exposure and HLA in healthy donors. Looking at the study overall: In terms of ancestry, the Caucasian-associated cluster contained about four fifths of the roughly 400 genotyped donors.

PCR amplification relied on 60 Vbeta primers (plus 13 Jbeta primers). Methods used by the authors: Among the unique TCR beta chains that a later analysis counted, 80 million to 100 million in all, 9.5 million to 11 million were shared. Only in-frame clones appear in the TCRdb table, and some are missing; sequencing was by immunoSEQ multiplex PCR. V, J and clone size are those of that table, while D and trimming were read from the DNA. Of around 140,000 clones listed, around nine tenths were seen once; the top ten hold more than 4.5%. Turning to this clone: The antigen is undetermined.

Study-wide results and caveats: TCR beta V- and J-gene trimming, according to a later analysis, was linked to a missense DCLRE1C variant. Roughly even sequencing depth across donors was the assumption behind the presence/absence analyses.

Sequences were obtained from PBMCs. The TCR sequence derives from a woman aged 25 to 39 in good health and CMV-seronegative.

CDR3 region: CASSGRQNRETQYF. CDR3 sequence (DNA): TGTGCCAGCAGTGGTCGACAGAATAGGGAGACCCAGTACTTC. V is TRBV2 and J is TRBJ2-5; TRBD1 is a possible D gene (5 bases). CDR3 length: 14 amino acids. Per germline, CDR1 SNHLY and CDR2 FYNNEI. V lost 4 bases and J lost 5, with 14 bases in between.